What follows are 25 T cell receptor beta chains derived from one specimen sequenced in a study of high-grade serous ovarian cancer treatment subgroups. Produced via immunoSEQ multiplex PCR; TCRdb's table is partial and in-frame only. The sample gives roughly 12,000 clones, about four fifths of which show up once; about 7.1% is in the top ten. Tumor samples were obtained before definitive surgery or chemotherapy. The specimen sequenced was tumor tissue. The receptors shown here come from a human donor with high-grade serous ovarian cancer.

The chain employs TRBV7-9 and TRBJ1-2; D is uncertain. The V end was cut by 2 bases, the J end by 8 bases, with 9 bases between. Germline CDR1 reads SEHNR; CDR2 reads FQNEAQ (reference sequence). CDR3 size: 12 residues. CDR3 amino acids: CASSLPGVGYTF. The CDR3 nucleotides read TGTGCCAGCAGCTTACCTGGGGTGGGCTACACCTTC. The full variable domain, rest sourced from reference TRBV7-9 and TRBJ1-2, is DTGVSQNPRHKITKRGQNVTFRCDPISEHNRLYWYRQTLGQGPEFLTYFQNEAQLEKSRLLSDRFSAERPKGSFSTLEIQRTEQGDSAMYLCASSLPGVGYTFGSGTRLTVV.

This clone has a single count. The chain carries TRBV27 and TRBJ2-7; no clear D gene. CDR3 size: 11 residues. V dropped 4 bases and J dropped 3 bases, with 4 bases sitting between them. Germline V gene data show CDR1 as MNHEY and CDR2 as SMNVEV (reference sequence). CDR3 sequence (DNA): TGTGCCAGCAGTTCCCACTACGAGCAGTACTTC. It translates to CASSSHYEQYF.

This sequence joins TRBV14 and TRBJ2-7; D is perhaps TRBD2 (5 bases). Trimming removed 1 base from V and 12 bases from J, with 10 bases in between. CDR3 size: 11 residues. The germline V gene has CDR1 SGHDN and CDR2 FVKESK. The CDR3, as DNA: TGTGCCAGCAGCCAAGGTAGGACTTCGTACTTC. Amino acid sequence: CASSQGRTSYF.

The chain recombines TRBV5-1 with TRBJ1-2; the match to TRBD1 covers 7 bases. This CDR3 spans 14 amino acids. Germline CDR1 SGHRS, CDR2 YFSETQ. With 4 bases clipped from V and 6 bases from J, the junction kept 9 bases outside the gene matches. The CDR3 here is CASSPQVTGNGYTF. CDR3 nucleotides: TGCGCCAGCAGCCCCCAGGTGACAGGGAATGGCTACACCTTC.

The CDR3 bases are TGTGCCAGCAGCCGTGGGGTGGACACCGGGGAGCTGTTTTTT. Translating gives CASSRGVDTGELFF. J is TRBJ2-2 and V is TRBV11-3; unclear D gene. This CDR3 has 14 amino acids. The V gene's germline CDR1 is SGHNT and CDR2 YENEEA. Trimming left V 5 bases short and J 3 bases short, with 10 bases between. The whole variable domain, remainder taken from reference TRBV11-3 and TRBJ2-2, is EAGVVQSPRYKIIEKKQPVAFWCNPISGHNTLYWYLQNLGQGPELLIRYENEEAVDDSQLPKDRFSAERLKGVDSTLKIQPAELGDSAVYLCASSRGVDTGELFFGEGSRLTVL.

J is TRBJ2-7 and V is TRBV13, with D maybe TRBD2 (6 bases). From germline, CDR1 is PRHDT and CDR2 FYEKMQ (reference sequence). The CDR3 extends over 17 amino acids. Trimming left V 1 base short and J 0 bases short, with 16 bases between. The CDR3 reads CASSLVTSLKSSYEQYF. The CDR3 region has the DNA TGTGCCAGCAGCTTAGTCACTAGCTTGAAATCCTCCTACGAGCAGTACTTC.

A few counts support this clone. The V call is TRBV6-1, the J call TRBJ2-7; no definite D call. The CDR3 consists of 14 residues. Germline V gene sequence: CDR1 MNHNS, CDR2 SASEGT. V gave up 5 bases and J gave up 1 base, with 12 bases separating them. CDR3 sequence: CASSQELLSYEQYF. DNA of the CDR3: TGTGCCAGCAGTCAGGAACTCCTATCCTACGAGCAGTACTTC.

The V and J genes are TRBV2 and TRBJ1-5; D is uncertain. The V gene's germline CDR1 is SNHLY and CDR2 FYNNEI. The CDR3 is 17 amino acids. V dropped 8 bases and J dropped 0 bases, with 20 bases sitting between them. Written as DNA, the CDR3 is TGTGCCAGCGGGTCTGGAGAACCCCTTTATAGCAATCAGCCCCAGCATTTT. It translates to CASGSGEPLYSNQPQHF.

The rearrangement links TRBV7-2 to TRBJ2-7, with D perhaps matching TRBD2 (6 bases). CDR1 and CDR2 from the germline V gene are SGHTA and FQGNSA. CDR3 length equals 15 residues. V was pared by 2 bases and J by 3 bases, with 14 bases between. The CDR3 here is CASSLISGESYEQYF. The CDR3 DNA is TGTGCCAGCAGCTTAATTAGCGGAGAAAGCTACGAGCAGTACTTC.

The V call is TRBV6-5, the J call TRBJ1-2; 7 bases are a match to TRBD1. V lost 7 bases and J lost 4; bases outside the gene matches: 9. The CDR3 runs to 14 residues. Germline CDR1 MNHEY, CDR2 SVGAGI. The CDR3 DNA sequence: TGTGCCAGCAAGAACAGGGGAAAGATCTATGGCTACACCTTC. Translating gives CASKNRGKIYGYTF.

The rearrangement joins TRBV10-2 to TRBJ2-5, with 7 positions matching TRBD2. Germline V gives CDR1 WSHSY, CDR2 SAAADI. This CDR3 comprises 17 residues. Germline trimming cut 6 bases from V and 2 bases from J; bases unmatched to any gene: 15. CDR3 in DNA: TGCGCCAGCAGCGAATCCTTTTTGTCTAGCGGTCAAGAGACCCAGTACTTC. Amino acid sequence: CASSESFLSSGQETQYF.

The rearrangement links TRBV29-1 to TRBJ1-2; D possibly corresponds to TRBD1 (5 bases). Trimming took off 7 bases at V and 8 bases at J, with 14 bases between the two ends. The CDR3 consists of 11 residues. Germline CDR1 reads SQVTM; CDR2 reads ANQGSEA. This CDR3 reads CSGLQGKGYTF. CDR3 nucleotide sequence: TGCAGCGGGCTTCAGGGTAAAGGCTACACCTTC.

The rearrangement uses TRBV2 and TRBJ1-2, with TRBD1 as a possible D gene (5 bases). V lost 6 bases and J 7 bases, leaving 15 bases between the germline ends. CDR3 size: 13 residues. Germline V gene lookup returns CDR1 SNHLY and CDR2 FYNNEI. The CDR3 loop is CASRGSGTAGYTF. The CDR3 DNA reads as TGTGCCAGCAGGGGTAGCGGGACGGCTGGCTACACCTTC. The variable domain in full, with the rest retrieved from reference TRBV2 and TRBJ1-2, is EPEVTQTPSHQVTQMGQEVILRCVPISNHLYFYWYRQILGQKVEFLVSFYNNEISEKSEIFDDQFSVERPDGSNFTLKIRSTKLEDSAMYFCASRGSGTAGYTFGSGTRLTVV.

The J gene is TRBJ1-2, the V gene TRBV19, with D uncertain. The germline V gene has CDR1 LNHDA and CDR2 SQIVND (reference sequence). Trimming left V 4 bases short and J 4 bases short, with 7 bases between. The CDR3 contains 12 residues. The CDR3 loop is CASSTLSYGYTF. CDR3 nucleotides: TGTGCCAGTAGTACTCTAAGCTATGGCTACACCTTC.

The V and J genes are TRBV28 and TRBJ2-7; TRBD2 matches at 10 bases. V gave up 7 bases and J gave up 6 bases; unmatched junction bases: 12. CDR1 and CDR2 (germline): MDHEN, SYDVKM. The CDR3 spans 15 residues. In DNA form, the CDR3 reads TGTGCCAGCACCCCGGGGCTAGCGGGAGCGGGCGAGCAGTACTTC. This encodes CASTPGLAGAGEQYF.

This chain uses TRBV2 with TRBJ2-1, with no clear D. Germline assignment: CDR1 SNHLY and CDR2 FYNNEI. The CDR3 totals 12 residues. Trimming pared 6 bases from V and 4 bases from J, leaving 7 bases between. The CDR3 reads CASRFTYNEQFF. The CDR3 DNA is TGTGCCAGCAGGTTCACTTACAATGAGCAGTTCTTC.

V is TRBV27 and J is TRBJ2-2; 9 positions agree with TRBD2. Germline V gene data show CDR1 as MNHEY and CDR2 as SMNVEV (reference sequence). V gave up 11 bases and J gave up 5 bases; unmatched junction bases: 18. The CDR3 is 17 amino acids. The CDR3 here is CACALVAGAAGTGELFF. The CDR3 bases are TGTGCCTGCGCCCTGGTAGCGGGAGCGGCGGGGACCGGGGAGCTGTTTTTT.

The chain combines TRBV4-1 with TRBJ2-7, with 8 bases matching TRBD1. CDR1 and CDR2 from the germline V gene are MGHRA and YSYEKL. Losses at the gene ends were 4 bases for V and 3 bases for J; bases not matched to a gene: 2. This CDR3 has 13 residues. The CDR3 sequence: CASSLGQGYEQYF. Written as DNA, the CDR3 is TGCGCCAGCAGCCTAGGACAGGGCTACGAGCAGTACTTC.

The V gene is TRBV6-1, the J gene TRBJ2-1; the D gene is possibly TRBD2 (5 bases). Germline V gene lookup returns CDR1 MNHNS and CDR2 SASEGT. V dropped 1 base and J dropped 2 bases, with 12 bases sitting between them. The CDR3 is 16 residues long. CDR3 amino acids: CASSEGGELAYNEQFF. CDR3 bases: TGTGCCAGCAGTGAAGGGGGAGAATTGGCCTACAATGAGCAGTTCTTC.

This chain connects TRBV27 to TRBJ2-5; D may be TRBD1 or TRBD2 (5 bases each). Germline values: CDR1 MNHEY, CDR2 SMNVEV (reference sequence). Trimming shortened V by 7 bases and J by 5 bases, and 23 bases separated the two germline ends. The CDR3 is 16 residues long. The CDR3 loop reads CASTPRWGIGRETQYF. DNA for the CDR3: TGTGCCAGCACCCCCAGGTGGGGGATTGGTCGGGAGACCCAGTACTTC.

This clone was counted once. The CDR3 DNA reads TGCGCCAGCAGCTTCCAACAGGGAGGGAGCGAAAAACTGTTTTTT. It encodes CASSFQQGGSEKLFF. The chain combines TRBV5-1 with TRBJ1-4; D might be TRBD1 (6 bases). Germline CDR1 SGHRS, CDR2 YFSETQ. The CDR3 is 15 residues long. Trimming cost V 2 bases and J 8 bases, with 16 bases left between them.

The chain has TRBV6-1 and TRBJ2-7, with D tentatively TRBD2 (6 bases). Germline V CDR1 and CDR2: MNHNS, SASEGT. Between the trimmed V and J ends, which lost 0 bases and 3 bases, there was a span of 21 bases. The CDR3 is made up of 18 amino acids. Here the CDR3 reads CASSEAGSGDGRFYEQYF. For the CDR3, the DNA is TGTGCCAGCAGTGAAGCGGGGTCGGGGGACGGACGATTCTACGAGCAGTACTTC.

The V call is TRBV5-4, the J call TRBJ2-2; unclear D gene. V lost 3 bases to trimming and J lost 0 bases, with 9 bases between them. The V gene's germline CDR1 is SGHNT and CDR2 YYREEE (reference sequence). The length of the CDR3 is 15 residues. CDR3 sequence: CASSSGITNTGELFF. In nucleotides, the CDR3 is TGTGCCAGCAGCTCTGGTATCACGAACACCGGGGAGCTGTTTTTT. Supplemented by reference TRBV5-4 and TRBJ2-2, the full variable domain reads ETGVTQSPTHLIKTRGQQVTLRCSSQSGHNTVSWYQQALGQGPQFIFQYYREEENGRGNFPPRFSGLQFPNYSSELNVNALELDDSALYLCASSSGITNTGELFFGEGSRLTVL.

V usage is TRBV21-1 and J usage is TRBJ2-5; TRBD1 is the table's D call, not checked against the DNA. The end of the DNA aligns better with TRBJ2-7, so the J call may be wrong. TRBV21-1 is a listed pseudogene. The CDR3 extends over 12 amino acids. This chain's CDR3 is CASQRGSYEQYF. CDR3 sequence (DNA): TGTGCCAGCCAAAGGGGTTCCTACGAGCAGTACTTC.

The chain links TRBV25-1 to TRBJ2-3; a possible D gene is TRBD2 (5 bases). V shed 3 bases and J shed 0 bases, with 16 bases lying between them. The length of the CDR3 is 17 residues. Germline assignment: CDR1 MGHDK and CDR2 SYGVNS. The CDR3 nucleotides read TGTGCCAGCAGTGACCCAATCCTAGCAGGTAGCACAGATACGCAGTATTTT. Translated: CASSDPILAGSTDTQYF.